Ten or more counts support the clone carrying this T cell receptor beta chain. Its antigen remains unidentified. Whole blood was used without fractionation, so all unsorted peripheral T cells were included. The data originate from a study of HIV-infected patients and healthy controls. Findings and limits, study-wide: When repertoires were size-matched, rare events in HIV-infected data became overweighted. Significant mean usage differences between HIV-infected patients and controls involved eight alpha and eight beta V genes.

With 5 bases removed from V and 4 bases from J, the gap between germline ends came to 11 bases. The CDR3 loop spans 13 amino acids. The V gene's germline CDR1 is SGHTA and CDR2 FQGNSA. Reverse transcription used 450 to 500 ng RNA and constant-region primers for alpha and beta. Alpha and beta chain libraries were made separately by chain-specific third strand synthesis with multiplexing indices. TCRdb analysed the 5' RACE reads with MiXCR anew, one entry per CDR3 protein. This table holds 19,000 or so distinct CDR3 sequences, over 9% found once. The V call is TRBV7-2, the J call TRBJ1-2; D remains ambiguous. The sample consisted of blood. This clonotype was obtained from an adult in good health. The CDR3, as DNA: TGTGCCAGCAGCCCCTACACAAGCTATGGCTACACCTTC. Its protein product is CASSPYTSYGYTF.